The TCR beta chain described here comes from a study of blood T cell repertoires in COVID-19. At the level of the study: Acute and convalescent COVID-19 specimens originated in the United States, Italy and Spain. From T cells, B-cell-depleted T cells, or PBMCs came the material, which was cDNA or gDNA.

In this sample, this clone turned up a few times. This table comes from immunoSEQ multiplex PCR, and its TCRdb copy is limited to in-frame clones, with some not included. The sample holds about 170,000 clones, 86% seen once. This clonotype originated in a woman older than 75 in a cohort sampled during active or convalescent COVID-19. Material: peripheral blood.

For the CDR3, the DNA is TGTGCCAGCCGCCTCTCGGCAGGGAACGGCTACACCTTC. This codes for CASRLSAGNGYTF. This rearrangement joins TRBV11-2 to TRBJ1-2; tentative D call: TRBD1 (5 bases). Germline CDR1 SGHAT, CDR2 FQNNGV. V was shortened by 8 bases and J by 8 bases, with 18 bases between the two germline ends. CDR3 length equals 13 residues.